Presented here are 25 T cell receptor beta chains from one specimen sequenced in a study of OX40 agonist ivuxolimab in advanced cancers. Profiling relied on immunoSEQ multiplex PCR, and the TCRdb table lists in-frame clones only, not all of them. The sample yields around 81,000 clones, roughly 88% seen once. Source: CD4+ or CD8+ T cells sorted from blood, taken in a trial of the OX40 agonist ivuxolimab. The receptors originated from an adult with an advanced solid tumor such as melanoma, head and neck, liver or kidney cancer.

The chain joins TRBV28 to TRBJ1-4; no firm D call. Germline CDR1 and CDR2: MDHEN and SYDVKM. The CDR3 loop spans 13 amino acids. Trimming cost V 8 bases and J 0 bases, with 7 bases left between them. The CDR3 is CASYRTTNEKLFF. The CDR3 DNA reads as TGTGCCAGCTATCGGACAACTAATGAAAAACTGTTTTTT.

This clone was counted a single time. The sample holds other DNA sequences that translate to the same CDR3. The chain joins TRBV5-1 to TRBJ2-3; maybe TRBD2 (5 bases). This CDR3 region has 14 residues. Looked up from germline, CDR1 is SGHRS and CDR2 is YFSETQ. V gave up 0 bases and J gave up 1 base, with 6 bases separating them. Here the CDR3 reads CASSLGTGTDTQYF. The CDR3, as DNA: TGCGCCAGCAGCTTGGGGACTGGCACAGATACGCAGTATTTT.

The chain is built from TRBV7-3 and TRBJ1-1; D uncertain. Germline CDR1 SGHTA, CDR2 FQGTGA. V was shortened by 0 bases and J by 3 bases, with 14 bases between the two germline ends. The CDR3 totals 16 residues. CDR3 nucleotide sequence: TGTGCCAGCAGCTTAACCCCCGCCGGCGGGGACACTGAAGCTTTCTTT. This translates into CASSLTPAGGDTEAFF.

The V gene is TRBV7-2, the J gene TRBJ2-7, with 9 bases fitting TRBD1. CDR3 length equals 16 residues. Germline CDR1 reads SGHTA; CDR2 reads FQGNSA. Trimming at V came to 3 bases and at J to 3 bases, leaving 9 bases not matched to a gene. The CDR3 nucleotides read TGTGCCAGCAGCTTCAGCCCGGGACAGGGTCTCTACGAGCAGTACTTC. Translating it yields CASSFSPGQGLYEQYF.

The chain links TRBV9 to TRBJ1-1, with TRBD1 identical over 9 bases. Trimming at V came to 1 base and at J to 5 bases, leaving 6 bases not matched to a gene. The CDR3 has 15 residues. Germline CDR1 reads SGDLS; CDR2 reads YYNGEE. CDR3 in DNA: TGTGCCAGCAGCGTATTCGGGACAGGGCAAACTGAAGCTTTCTTT. Protein sequence: CASSVFGTGQTEAFF.

The J gene is TRBJ2-7, the V gene TRBV6-5, with TRBD1 identical over 8 bases. This CDR3 is built from 14 residues. Unmatched junction bases numbered 7, after V lost 5 bases and J lost 4 bases. Germline CDR1 reads MNHEY; CDR2 reads SVGAGI. CDR3 amino acids: CASSVRDRNYEQYF. As DNA, the CDR3 is TGTGCCAGCAGTGTCCGGGACAGGAATTACGAGCAGTACTTC.

The gene calls are TRBV5-3 and TRBJ1-2; TRBD1 might be the D (6 bases). TRBV5-3 is flagged as an ORF with uncertain function. The CDR3 length is 14 residues. V lost 8 bases to trimming and J lost 2 bases, with 16 bases between them. The CDR3 DNA is TGTGCCAGCAGCACCGGACAGCCGAACTATGGCTACACCTTC. This gives the protein CASSTGQPNYGYTF.

The chain recombines TRBV28 with TRBJ2-6; D may be TRBD1 or TRBD2 (5 bases each). The V end was cut by 7 bases, the J end by 2 bases, with 18 bases between. The CDR3 runs to 17 residues. In germline, CDR1 is MDHEN, CDR2 SYDVKM. The CDR3 DNA reads TGTGCCAGCACCAACTGGGGGATCGTCCCTGGGGCCAACGTCCTGACTTTC. Amino acids: CASTNWGIVPGANVLTF.

This chain uses TRBV5-1 with TRBJ1-2; tentatively, D is TRBD1 (5 bases). CDR3 length: 13 residues. CDR1 and CDR2 from the germline V gene are SGHRS and YFSETQ. The V gene lost 0 bases and the J gene lost 7 bases, with 10 bases spanning the gap. The CDR3, as DNA: TGCGCCAGCAGCTTGGTAGAGGGGACTGGCTACACCTTC. Translating gives CASSLVEGTGYTF.

The rearrangement uses TRBV14 and TRBJ2-7; D may be TRBD2 (6 bases). The V gene lost 4 bases and the J gene lost 0 bases, with 10 bases spanning the gap. The CDR3 consists of 14 residues. The V gene's germline CDR1 is SGHDN and CDR2 FVKESK. The CDR3 here is CASSPDYVSYEQYF. In DNA, the CDR3 is TGTGCCAGCAGCCCGGACTACGTCTCCTACGAGCAGTACTTC.

The V and J genes are TRBV7-2 and TRBJ1-3, with D hard to call. Germline V gives CDR1 SGHTA, CDR2 FQGNSA. Trimming removed 6 bases at V and 8 bases at J, with 20 bases between. The length of the CDR3 is 15 residues. In DNA form, the CDR3 reads TGTGCCAGCAGGGGCAAGTCATCGATTAGGGACACCATATATTTT. Amino acids: CASRGKSSIRDTIYF.

The chain joins TRBV28 to TRBJ1-2; D might be TRBD1 (6 bases). This CDR3 comprises 16 residues. Germline V lookup: CDR1 MDHEN, CDR2 SYDVKM. V was trimmed by 6 bases and J by 0 bases, leaving 17 bases between them. The chain's CDR3 is CASSLQGPTPNYGYTF. CDR3 nucleotides: TGTGCCAGCAGCCTACAGGGACCCACTCCTAACTATGGCTACACCTTC.

V and J are TRBV4-1 and TRBJ2-2, with D possibly TRBD2 on 5 matching bases. Germline-derived CDR1 and CDR2 are MGHRA and YSYEKL. Trimming took 0 bases from V and 7 from J, leaving 9 bases between them. The CDR3 length is 14 residues. This CDR3 is CASSQEREYGELFF. The CDR3 DNA is TGCGCCAGCAGCCAAGAGAGGGAATACGGGGAGCTGTTTTTT.

This clone was seen just once. The J gene is TRBJ1-6, the V gene TRBV9; no clear D gene. The CDR3 spans 14 residues. The V end lost 0 bases, the J end lost 3 bases, and 4 bases lay between the germline ends. From germline, CDR1 is SGDLS and CDR2 YYNGEE. The CDR3 sequence: CASSVAHYNSPLHF. CDR3 nucleotide sequence: TGTGCCAGCAGCGTAGCTCACTATAATTCACCCCTCCACTTT.

The chain joins TRBV7-8 to TRBJ2-1, with D maybe TRBD2 (7 bases). V was pared by 5 bases and J by 13 bases, with 18 bases between. CDR1 SGHVS and CDR2 FQNEAQ come from the germline V gene. This CDR3 comprises 13 residues. The DNA of the CDR3 is TGTGCCAGCAGCATAGACAGGACTAGAAAACAGTTCTTC. The encoded protein is CASSIDRTRKQFF.

V and J are TRBV5-1 and TRBJ1-5; D is possibly TRBD1 (5 bases). Germline V gene sequence: CDR1 SGHRS, CDR2 YFSETQ. The V gene lost 0 bases and the J gene lost 7 bases, with 11 bases spanning the gap. The CDR3 totals 14 residues. This CDR3 reads CASSLGGRGQPQHF. In nucleotides, the CDR3 is TGCGCCAGCAGCTTGGGGGGGAGAGGGCAGCCCCAGCATTTT.

The sample holds a few counts of this clone. The CDR3 DNA follows: TGTGCCAGTACCGGGGATGAAAAACTGTTTTTT. Translated, it gives CASTGDEKLFF. The chain links TRBV19 to TRBJ1-4, with D unresolved. The CDR3 consists of 11 residues. Germline CDR1 LNHDA, CDR2 SQIVND (reference sequence). V lost 7 bases and J lost 6, with 6 bases in between.

The V gene is TRBV6-1, the J gene TRBJ2-5; 7 positions match TRBD2. Trimming took 7 bases from V and 4 from J; bases not matched to a gene: 9. The CDR3 spans 14 residues. The V gene's germline CDR1 is MNHNS and CDR2 SASEGT. CDR3: CASTLRGGRETQYF. The DNA of the CDR3 is TGTGCCAGCACTCTCCGGGGAGGGAGAGAGACCCAGTACTTC.

The chain joins TRBV18 to TRBJ2-7; 8 bases agree with TRBD2. CDR3 size: 14 residues. After removal of 8 bases from V and 0 bases from J, the junction contained 6 bases not matched to a gene. Germline V CDR1 and CDR2: KGHSH, LQKENI. The CDR3 here is CASLRGGSSYEQYF. CDR3 coding DNA: TGTGCCAGCCTCCGCGGGGGGAGCTCCTACGAGCAGTACTTC.

The chain employs TRBV28 and TRBJ2-1; TRBD1 aligns across 7 bases. The junction had 7 bases not matched to a gene; V was cut back by 5 bases and J by 9 bases. CDR3 size: 13 residues. Germline V CDR1 and CDR2: MDHEN, SYDVKM. The CDR3 loop is CASSTGTVREQFF. The CDR3 DNA is TGTGCCAGCAGTACCGGGACAGTGCGTGAGCAGTTCTTC.

V is TRBV7-2 and J is TRBJ2-2; TRBD2 aligns across 7 bases. The V and J ends lost 5 bases and 2 bases, in that order; junction bases with no gene match: 5. The germline CDR1 and CDR2 sequences are SGHTA and FQGNSA. The CDR3 runs to 15 residues. The DNA for the CDR3 is TGTGCCAGCAGCCTGCAGCGGGAAAACACCGGGGAGCTGTTTTTT. It translates to CASSLQRENTGELFF.

The chain is built from TRBV28 and TRBJ2-7; 11 nucleotides line up with TRBD1. Germline-derived CDR1 and CDR2 are MDHEN and SYDVKM. V trimming: 8 bases; J trimming: 3 bases; junction bases outside the gene matches: 15. The CDR3 length is 17 residues. CDR3 residues: CASAGQGARQGYYEQYF. The DNA of the CDR3 is TGTGCCAGCGCCGGACAGGGGGCGCGACAAGGCTACTACGAGCAGTACTTC.

The chain recombines TRBV5-1 with TRBJ1-1, with 10 bases that match TRBD1. With 1 base clipped from V and 1 base from J, the junction kept 7 bases outside the gene matches. Per the germline V gene, CDR1 is SGHRS and CDR2 is YFSETQ. The CDR3 length is 17 residues. CDR3 sequence (DNA): TGCGCCAGCAGCTTGATTAGGACAGGGGGTTGGAACACTGAAGCTTTCTTT. This translates into CASSLIRTGGWNTEAFF.

The rearrangement links TRBV13 to TRBJ2-3, with 11 bases identical to TRBD2. V shed 0 bases, J shed 3 bases, and the junction held 5 bases outside the gene matches. CDR3 length: 17 amino acids. The germline gives CDR1 PRHDT, CDR2 FYEKMQ (reference sequence). CDR3 residues: CASSLGLAGASTDTQYF. For the CDR3, the DNA is TGTGCCAGCAGCTTAGGACTAGCGGGAGCATCTACAGATACGCAGTATTTT. The whole variable domain, remainder taken from reference TRBV13 and TRBJ2-3, is AAGVIQSPRHLIKEKRETATLKCYPIPRHDTVYWYQQGPGQDPQFLISFYEKMQSDKGSIPDRFSAQQFSDYHSELNMSSLELGDSALYFCASSLGLAGASTDTQYFGPGTRLTVL.

The genes are TRBV28 and TRBJ1-4, with TRBD1 identical over 9 bases. This CDR3 has 14 amino acids. CDR1 and CDR2 from the germline V gene are MDHEN and SYDVKM. V lost 4 bases and J lost 11; bases outside the gene matches: 8. CDR3 sequence (DNA): TGTGCCAGCAGTTCAGGACAGGGGTGGGACAAACTGTTTTTT. Protein: CASSSGQGWDKLFF.